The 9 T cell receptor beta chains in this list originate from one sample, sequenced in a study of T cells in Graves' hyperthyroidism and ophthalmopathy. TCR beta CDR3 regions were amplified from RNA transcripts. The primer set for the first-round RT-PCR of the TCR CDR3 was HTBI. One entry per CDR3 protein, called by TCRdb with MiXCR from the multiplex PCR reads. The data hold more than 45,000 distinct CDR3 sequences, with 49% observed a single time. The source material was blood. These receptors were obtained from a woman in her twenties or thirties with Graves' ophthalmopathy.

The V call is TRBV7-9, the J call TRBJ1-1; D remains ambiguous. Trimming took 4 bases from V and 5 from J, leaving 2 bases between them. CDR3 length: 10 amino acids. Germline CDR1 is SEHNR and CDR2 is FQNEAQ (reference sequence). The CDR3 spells CASSSTEAFF. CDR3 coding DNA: TGTGCCAGCAGCTCAACTGAAGCTTTCTTT.

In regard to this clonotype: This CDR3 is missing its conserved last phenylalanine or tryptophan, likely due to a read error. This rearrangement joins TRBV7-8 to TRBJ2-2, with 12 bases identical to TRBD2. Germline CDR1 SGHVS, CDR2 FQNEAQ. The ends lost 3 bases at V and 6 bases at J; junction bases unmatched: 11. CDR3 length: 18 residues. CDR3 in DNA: TGTGCCAGCAGCTTGCGCGCGCTAGCGGGAGGGCCTCCCGGGGAGCTGTTTTCT. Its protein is CASSLRALAGGPPGELFS.

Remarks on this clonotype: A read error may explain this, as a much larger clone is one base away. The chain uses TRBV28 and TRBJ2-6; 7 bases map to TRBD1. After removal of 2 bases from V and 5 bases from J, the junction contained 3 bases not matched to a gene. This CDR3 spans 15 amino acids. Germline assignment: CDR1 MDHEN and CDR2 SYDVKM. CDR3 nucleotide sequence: TGTGCCAGCAGTTTAAAGGGGGCTAGGGCCAACGTCCTGACTTTC. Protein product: CASSLKGARANVLTF.

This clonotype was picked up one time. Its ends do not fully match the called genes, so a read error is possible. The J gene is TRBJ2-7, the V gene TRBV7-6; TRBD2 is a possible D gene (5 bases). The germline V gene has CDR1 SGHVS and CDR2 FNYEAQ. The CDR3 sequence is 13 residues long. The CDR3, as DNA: TGTGCCAGCACTTACAGAGACACCTACGAGCGGCACTTC. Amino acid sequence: CASTYRDTYERHF.

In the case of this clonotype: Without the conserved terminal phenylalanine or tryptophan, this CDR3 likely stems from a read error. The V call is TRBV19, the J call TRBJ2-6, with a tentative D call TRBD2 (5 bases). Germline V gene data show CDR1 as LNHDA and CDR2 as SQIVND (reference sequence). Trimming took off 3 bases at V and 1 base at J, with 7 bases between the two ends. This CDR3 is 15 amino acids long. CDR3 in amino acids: CASSMGESGANVLTD. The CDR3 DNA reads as TGTGCCAGTAGTATGGGAGAATCTGGGGCCAACGTCCTGACTGAC.

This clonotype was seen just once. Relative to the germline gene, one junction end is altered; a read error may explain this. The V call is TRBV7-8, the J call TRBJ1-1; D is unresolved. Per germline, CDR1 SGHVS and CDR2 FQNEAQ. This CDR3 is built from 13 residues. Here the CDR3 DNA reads TGTGCCAACAGCTTAGGGATGAACACGGAAGCTTTCTTT. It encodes CANSLGMNTEAFF.

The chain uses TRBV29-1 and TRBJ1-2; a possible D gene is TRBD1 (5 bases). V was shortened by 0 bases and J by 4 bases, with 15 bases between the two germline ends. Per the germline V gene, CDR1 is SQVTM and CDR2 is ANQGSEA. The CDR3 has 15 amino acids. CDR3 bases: TGCAGCGTTGAAGACCCGACGGGGGAGGGCTATGGCTACACCTTC. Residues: CSVEDPTGEGYGYTF.

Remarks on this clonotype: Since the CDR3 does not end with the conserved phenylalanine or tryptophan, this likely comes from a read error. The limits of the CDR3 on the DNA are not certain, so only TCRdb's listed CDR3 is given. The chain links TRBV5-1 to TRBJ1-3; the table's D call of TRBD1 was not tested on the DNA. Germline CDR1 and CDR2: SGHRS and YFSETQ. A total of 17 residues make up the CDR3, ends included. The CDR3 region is CASSPLSPADSGNTTYS.

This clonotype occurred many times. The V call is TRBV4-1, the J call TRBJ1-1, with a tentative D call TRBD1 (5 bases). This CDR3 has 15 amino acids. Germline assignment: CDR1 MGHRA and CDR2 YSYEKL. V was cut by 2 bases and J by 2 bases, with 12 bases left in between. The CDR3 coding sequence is TGCGCCAGCAGCCAACGACAGCTTTTTAACACTGAAGCTTTCTTT. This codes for CASSQRQLFNTEAFF.